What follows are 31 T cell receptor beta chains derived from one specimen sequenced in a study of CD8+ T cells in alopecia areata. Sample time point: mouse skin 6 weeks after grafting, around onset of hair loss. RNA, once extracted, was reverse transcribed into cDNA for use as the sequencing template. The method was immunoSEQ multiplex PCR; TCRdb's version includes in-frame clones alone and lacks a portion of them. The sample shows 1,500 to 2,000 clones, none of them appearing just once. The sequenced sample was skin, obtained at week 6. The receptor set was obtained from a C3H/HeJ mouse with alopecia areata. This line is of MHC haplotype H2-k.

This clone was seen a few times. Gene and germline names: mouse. The CDR3 loop is CASSPPTGGNQDTQYF. CDR3 bases read: TGTGCCAGCAGCCCTCCGACTGGGGGTAACCAAGAC. V and J are TRBV5 and TRBJ2-5, with 9 positions matching TRBD2. The read stops 4 residues short of the end of the CDR3; the missing end is completed from the germline J gene. The CDR3 sequence is 16 residues long. J was trimmed by 0 bases and V by 4 bases; bases with no gene match: 5. Germline V lookup: CDR1 LGHNA, CDR2 YNLKQL (reference sequence).

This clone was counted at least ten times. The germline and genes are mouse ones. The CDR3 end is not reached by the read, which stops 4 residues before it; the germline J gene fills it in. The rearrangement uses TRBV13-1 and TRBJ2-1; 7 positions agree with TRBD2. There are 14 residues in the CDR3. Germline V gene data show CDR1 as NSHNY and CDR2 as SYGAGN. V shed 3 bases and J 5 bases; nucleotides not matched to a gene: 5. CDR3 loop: CASSAGGVDAEQFF. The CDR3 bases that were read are TGTGCCAGCAGTGCGGGGGGGGTGGATGCT.

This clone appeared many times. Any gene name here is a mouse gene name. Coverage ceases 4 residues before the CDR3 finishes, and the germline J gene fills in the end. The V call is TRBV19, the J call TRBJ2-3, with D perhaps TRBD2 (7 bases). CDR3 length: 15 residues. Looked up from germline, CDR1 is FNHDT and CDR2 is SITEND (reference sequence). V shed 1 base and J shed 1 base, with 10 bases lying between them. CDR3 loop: CASSIKGGGAETLYF. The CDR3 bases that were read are TGTGCCAGCAGTATAAAGGGGGGCGGTGCAGAA.

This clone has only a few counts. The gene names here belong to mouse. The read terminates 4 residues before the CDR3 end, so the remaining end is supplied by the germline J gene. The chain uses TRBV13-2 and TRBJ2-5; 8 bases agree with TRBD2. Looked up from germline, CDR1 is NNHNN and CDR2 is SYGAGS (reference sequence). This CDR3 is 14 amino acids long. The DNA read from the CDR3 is TGTGCCAGCGGTGACGCCTGGGGGGAAGAC. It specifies CASGDAWGED. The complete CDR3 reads CASGDAWGEDTQYF.

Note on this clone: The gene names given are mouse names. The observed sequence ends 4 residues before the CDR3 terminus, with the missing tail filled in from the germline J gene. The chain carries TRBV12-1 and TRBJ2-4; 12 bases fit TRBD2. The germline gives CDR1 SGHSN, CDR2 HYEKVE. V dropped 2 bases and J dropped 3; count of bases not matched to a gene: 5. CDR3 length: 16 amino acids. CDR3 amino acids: CASSPRDWGAQNTLYF. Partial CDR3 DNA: TGTGCCAGCTCTCCCCGGGACTGGGGGGCCCAAAAC.

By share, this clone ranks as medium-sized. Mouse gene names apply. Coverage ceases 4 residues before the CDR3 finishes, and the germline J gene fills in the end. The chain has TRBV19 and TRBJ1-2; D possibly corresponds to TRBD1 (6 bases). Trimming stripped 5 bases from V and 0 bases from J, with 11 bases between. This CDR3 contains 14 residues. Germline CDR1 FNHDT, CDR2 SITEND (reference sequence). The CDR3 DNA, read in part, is TGTGCCAGCAGCCGGGACACCTCAAACTCC. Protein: CASSRDTSNS. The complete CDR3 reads CASSRDTSNSDYTF. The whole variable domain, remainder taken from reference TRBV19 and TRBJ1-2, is GGIITQTPKFLIGQEGQKLTLKCQQNFNHDTMYWYRQDSGKGLRLIYYSITENDLQKGDLSEGYDASREKKSSFSLTVTSAQKNEMAVFLCASSRDTSNSDYTFGSGTRLLVI.

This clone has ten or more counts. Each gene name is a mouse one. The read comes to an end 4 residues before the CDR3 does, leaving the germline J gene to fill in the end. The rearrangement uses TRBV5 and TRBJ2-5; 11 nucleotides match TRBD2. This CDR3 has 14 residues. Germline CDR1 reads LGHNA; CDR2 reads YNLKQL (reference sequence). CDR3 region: CASSPGTGGDTQYF. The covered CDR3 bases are TGTGCCAGCAGCCCCGGGACTGGGGGAGAC.

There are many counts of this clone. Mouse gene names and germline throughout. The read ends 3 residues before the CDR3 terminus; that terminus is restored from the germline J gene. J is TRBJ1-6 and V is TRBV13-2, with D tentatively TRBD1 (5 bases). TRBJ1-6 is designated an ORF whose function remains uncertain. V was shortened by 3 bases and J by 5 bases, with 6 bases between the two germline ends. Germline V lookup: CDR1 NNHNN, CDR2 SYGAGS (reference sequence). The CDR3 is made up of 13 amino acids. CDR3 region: CASGGTNNSPLYF. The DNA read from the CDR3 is TGTGCCAGCGGTGGGACAAATAATTCGCCC.

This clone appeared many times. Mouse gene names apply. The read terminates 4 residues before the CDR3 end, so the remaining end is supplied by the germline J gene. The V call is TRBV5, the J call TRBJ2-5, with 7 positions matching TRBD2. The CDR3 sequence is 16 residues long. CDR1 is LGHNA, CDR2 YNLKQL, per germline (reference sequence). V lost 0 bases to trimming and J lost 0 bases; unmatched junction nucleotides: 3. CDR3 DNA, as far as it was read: TGTGCCAGCAGCCAAGACTGGGGGTTTAACCAAGAC. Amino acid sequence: CASSQDWGFNQD. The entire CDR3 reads CASSQDWGFNQDTQYF.

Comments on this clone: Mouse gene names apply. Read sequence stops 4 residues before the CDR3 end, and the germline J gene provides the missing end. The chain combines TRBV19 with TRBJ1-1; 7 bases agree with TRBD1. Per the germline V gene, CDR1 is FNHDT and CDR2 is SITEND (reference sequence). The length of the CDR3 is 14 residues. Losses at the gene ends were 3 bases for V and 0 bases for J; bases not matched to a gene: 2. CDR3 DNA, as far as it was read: TGTGCCAGCAGTAGGGACAGATCAAACACA. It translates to CASSRDRSNT. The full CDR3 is CASSRDRSNTEVFF.

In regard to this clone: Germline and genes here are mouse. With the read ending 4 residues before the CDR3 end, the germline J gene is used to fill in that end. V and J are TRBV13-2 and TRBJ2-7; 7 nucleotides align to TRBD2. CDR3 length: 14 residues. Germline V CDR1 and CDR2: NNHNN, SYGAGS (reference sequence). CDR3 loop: CASGDSGGGYEQYF. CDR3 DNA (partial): TGTGCCAGCGGTGATAGCGGGGGGGGGTAT.

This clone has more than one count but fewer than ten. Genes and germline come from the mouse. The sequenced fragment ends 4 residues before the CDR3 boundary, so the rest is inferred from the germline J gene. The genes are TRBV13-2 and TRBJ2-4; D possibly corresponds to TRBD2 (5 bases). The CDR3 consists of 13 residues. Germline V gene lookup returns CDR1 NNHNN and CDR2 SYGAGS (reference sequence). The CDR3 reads CASGESWENTLYF. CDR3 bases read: TGTGCCAGCGGTGAAAGCTGGGAAAAC.

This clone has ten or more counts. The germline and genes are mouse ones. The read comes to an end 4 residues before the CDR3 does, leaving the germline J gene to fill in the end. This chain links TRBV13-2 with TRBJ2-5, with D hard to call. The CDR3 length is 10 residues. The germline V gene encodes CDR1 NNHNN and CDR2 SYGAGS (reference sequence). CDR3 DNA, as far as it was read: TGTGCCAGCGGACTTGAC. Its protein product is CASGLD. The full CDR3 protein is CASGLDTQYF.

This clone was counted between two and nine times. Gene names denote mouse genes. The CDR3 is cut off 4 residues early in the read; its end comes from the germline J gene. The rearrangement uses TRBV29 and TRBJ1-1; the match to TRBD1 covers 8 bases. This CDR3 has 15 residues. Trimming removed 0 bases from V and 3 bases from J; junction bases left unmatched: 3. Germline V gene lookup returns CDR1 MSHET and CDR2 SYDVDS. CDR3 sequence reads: CASSLSAGGDTEVFF. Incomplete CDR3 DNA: TGTGCTAGCAGTTTATCGGCAGGGGGCGACACA. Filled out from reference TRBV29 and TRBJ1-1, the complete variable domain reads DMKVTQMPRYLIKRMGENVLLECGQDMSHETMYWYRQDPGLGLQLIYISYDVDSNSEGDIPKGYRVSRKKREHFSLILDSAKTNQTSVYFCASSLSAGGDTEVFFGKGTRLTVV.

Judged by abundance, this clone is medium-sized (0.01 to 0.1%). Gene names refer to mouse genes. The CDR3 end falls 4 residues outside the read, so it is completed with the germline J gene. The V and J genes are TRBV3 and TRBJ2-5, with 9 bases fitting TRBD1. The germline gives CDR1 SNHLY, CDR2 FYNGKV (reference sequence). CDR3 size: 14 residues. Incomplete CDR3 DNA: TGTGCCAGCAGCTTAGGGGACAGGGAGGAC. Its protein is CASSLGDRED. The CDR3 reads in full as CASSLGDREDTQYF.

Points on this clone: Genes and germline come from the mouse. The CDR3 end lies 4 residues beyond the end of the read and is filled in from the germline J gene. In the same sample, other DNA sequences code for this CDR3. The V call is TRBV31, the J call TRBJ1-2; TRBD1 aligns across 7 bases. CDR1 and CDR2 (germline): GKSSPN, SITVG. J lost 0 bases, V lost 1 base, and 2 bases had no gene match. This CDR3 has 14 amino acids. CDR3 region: CAWSRDRANSDYTF. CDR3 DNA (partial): TGTGCCTGGAGTCGGGACAGAGCAAACTCC.

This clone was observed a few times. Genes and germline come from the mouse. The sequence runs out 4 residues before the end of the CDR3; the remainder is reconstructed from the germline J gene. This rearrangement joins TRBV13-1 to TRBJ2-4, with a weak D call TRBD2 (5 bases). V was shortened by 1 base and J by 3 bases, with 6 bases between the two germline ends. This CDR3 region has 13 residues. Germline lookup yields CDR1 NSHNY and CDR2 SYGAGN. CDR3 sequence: CASSDSGQNTLYF. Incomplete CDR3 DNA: TGTGCCAGCAGTGATTCTGGGCAAAAC.

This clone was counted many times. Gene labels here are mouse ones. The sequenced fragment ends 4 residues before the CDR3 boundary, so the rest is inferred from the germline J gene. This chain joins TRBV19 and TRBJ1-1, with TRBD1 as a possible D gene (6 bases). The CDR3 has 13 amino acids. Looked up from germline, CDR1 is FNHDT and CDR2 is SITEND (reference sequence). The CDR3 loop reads CASSIWGAREVFF. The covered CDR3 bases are TGTGCCAGCAGTATCTGGGGGGCGCGA. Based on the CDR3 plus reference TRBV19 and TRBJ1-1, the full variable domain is GGIITQTPKFLIGQEGQKLTLKCQQNFNHDTMYWYRQDSGKGLRLIYYSITENDLQKGDLSEGYDASREKKSSFSLTVTSAQKNEMAVFLCASSIWGAREVFFGKGTRLTVV.

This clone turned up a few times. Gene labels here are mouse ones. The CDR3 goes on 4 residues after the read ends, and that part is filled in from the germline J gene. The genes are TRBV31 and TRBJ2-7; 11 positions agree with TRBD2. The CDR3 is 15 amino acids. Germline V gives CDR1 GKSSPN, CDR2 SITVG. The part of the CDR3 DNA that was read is TGTGCCTGGAGTCTAGACAGGGACTGGGGGTAT. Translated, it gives CAWSLDRDWGY. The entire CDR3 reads CAWSLDRDWGYEQYF.

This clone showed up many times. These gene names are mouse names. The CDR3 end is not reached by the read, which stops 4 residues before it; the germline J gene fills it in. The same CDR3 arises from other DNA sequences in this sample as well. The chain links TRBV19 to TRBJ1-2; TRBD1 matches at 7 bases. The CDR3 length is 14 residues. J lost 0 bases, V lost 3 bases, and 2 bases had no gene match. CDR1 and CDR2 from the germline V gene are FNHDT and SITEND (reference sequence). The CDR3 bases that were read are TGTGCCAGCAGTAGGGACAGTGCAAACTCC. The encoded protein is CASSRDSANS. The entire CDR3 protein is CASSRDSANSDYTF.

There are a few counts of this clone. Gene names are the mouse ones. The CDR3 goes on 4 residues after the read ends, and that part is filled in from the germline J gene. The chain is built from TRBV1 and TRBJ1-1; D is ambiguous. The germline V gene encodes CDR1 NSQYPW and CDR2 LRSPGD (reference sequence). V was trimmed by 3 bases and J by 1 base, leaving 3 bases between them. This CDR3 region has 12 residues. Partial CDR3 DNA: TGCACCTGCAGTGCTCAAAACACA. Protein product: CTCSAQNT. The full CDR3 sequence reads CTCSAQNTEVFF.

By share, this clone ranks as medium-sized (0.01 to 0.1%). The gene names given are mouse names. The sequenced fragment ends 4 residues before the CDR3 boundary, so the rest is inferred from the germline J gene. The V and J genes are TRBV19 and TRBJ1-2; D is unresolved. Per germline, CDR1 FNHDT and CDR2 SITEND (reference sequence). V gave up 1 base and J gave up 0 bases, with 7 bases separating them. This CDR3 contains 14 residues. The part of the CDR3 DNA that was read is TGTGCCAGCAGTATATTTGGTGCAAACTCC. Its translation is CASSIFGANS. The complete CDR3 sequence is CASSIFGANSDYTF.

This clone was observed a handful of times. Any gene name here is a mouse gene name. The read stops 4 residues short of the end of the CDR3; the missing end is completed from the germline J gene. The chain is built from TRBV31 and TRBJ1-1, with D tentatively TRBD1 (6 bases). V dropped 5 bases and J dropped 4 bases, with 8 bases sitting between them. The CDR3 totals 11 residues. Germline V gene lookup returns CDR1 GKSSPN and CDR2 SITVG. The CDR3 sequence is CAWPRGTEVFF. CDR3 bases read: TGTGCCTGGCCCAGGGGCACA.

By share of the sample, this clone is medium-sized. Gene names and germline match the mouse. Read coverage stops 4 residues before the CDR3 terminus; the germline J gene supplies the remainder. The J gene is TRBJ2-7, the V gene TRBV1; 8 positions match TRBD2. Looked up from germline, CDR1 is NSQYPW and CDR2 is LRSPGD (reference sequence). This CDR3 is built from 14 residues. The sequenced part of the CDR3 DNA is TGCACCTGCAGTGCTCACGGGACTGGTTAT. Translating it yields CTCSAHGTGY. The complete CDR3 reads CTCSAHGTGYEQYF.

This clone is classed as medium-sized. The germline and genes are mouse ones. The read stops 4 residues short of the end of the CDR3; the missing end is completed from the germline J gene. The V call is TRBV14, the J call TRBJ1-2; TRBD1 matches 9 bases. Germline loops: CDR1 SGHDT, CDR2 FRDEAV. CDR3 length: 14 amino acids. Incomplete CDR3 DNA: TGTGCCAGCAGCTCCGGGACAGGGCGAGGC. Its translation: CASSSGTGRG. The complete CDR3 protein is CASSSGTGRGDYTF.

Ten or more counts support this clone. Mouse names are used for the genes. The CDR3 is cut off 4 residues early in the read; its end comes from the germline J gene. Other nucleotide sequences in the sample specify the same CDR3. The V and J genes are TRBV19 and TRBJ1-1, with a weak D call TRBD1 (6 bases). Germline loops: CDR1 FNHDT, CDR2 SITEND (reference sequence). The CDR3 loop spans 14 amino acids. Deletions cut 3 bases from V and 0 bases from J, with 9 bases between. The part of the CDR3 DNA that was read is TGTGCCAGCAGTAGGGACAATGCAAACACA. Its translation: CASSRDNANT. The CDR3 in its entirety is CASSRDNANTEVFF.

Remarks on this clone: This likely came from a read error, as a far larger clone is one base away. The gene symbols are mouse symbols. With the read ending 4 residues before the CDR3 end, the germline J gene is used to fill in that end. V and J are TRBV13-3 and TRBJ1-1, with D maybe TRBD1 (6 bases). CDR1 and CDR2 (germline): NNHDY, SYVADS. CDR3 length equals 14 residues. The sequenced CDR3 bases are TGTACCAGCAGTGATGGACTGGGGGGGCGA. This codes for CTSSDGLGGR. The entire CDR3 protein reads CTSSDGLGGREVFF.

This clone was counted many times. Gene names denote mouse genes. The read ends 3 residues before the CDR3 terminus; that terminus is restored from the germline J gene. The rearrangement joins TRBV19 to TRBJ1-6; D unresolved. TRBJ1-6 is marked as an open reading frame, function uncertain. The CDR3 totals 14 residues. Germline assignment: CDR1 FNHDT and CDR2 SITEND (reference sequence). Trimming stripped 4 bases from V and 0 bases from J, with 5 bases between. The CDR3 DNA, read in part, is TGTGCCAGCAGTCCAGATTCCTATAATTCGCCC. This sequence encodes CASSPDSYNSP. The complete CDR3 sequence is CASSPDSYNSPLYF.

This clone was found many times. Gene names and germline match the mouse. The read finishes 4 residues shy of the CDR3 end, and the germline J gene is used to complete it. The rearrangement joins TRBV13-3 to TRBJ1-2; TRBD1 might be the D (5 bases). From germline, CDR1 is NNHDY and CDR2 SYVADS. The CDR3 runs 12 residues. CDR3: CASSDAGSDYTF. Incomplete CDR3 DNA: TGTGCCAGCAGTGATGCAGGGTCC.

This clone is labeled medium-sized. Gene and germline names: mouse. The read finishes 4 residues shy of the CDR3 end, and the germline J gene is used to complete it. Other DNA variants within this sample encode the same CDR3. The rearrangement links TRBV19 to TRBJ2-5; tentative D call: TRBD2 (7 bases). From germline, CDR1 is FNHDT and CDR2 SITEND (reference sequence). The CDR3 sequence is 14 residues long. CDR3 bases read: TGTGCCAGCAGTATCGGGGGGCGCGAAGAC. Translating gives CASSIGGRED. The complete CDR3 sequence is CASSIGGREDTQYF.

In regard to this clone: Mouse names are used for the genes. The CDR3 is CASSQVGGVYEQYF. CDR3 DNA (partial): TGTGCCAGCAGCCAAGTTGGGGGGGTATAT. The genes are TRBV5 and TRBJ2-7; 8 bases map to TRBD2. The DNA ends 4 residues before the CDR3 does, and the rest of the CDR3 is filled in from the germline J gene. CDR3 length: 14 amino acids. CDR1 is LGHNA and CDR2 is YNLKQL in the germline V gene (reference sequence).